The following is a TCR beta chain sequence with its context. Its antigen is undetermined. This entry is derived from a study of blood T cells in healthy people across ages. PCR was performed a second time for roughly 7 to 11 cycles using a sample-barcoded 5' primer and a J-beta primer mix. Each single sample gave us at least 2.5 million CDR3-containing paired-end reads. One entry per CDR3 protein, called by TCRdb with MiXCR from the 5' RACE reads. Among 2 million or so distinct CDR3 sequences, approximately 50% were seen once, and the ten largest hold 2.1%. CDR1 is WNHNN, CDR2 SYGVQD, per germline (reference sequence). This CDR3 comprises 15 residues. Trimming cost V 5 bases and J 9 bases, with 20 bases left between them. Study results and limitations: Per million T cells, TCR beta diversity dropped roughly linearly as age increased. Researchers judged that diversity estimates from one million T cells fell short of true values.

The sample was blood. V is TRBV10-1 and J is TRBJ2-1; tentatively, D is TRBD2 (6 bases). The clonotype was recovered from a woman aged 40 to 49 in good health. The CDR3 DNA reads TGCGCCAGCAGTTCGGACTATTTATCGAGGAGTGAGCAGTTCTTC. Its translation: CASSSDYLSRSEQFF.